These 8 T cell receptor beta chains were all obtained from the same sample, sequenced in a study of blood T cell repertoires in COVID-19. Profiled with immunoSEQ multiplex PCR; TCRdb holds only in-frame clones, not every one. Of about 240,000 clones in the sample, about four fifths were seen once. The sample consisted of PBMCs or T cells enriched from blood (not recorded which). The source is a woman aged 40 to 50 who had been exposed to COVID-19.

V usage is TRBV9 and J usage is TRBJ1-2; no clear D. The length of the CDR3 is 14 residues. Per the germline V gene, CDR1 is SGDLS and CDR2 is YYNGEE. With 0 bases removed from V and 2 bases from J, the gap between germline ends came to 8 bases. In nucleotides, the CDR3 is TGTGCCAGCAGCGTAGCTGGGCAGAACTATGGCTACACCTTC. Its protein is CASSVAGQNYGYTF.

The chain has TRBV28 and TRBJ2-2, with 8 nucleotides matching TRBD2. Per the germline V gene, CDR1 is MDHEN and CDR2 is SYDVKM. V dropped 6 bases and J dropped 6; count of bases not matched to a gene: 9. There are 15 residues in the CDR3. The CDR3 coding sequence is TGTGCCAGCAGCCGAGGACTAGCCAAAGCCGGGGAGCTGTTTTTT. Translating it yields CASSRGLAKAGELFF.

J is TRBJ2-3 and V is TRBV6-5; D is possibly TRBD2 (7 bases). Per the germline V gene, CDR1 is MNHEY and CDR2 is SVGAGI. The CDR3 loop spans 15 amino acids. V gave up 10 bases and J gave up 1 base, with 18 bases separating them. CDR3 DNA: TGTGCCACTACATCTGCGGGGGCCGGCACAGATACGCAGTATTTT. Encoded protein: CATTSAGAGTDTQYF.

This clone has a handful of counts. The CDR3 sequence: CASSLAVTSGVETQYF. CDR3 sequence (DNA): TGTGCCAGCAGCTTAGCGGTGACTAGCGGGGTGGAGACCCAGTACTTC. The chain employs TRBV7-2 and TRBJ2-5; 11 bases line up with TRBD2. The CDR3 spans 16 residues. Germline lookup yields CDR1 SGHTA and CDR2 FQGNSA. V lost 0 bases and J lost 5; bases outside the gene matches: 5.

The CDR3 region has the DNA TGTGCCAGCAGTTACTGGGGACAGGGGGCAGGCTACACCTTC. Translation gives CASSYWGQGAGYTF. The chain has TRBV6-5 and TRBJ1-2; 12 bases agree with TRBD1. Per the germline V gene, CDR1 is MNHEY and CDR2 is SVGAGI. Germline trimming cut 1 base from V and 8 bases from J; bases unmatched to any gene: 2. The CDR3 runs 14 residues.

The chain combines TRBV11-2 with TRBJ1-1; possibly TRBD1 for D (6 bases). Deletions cut 6 bases from V and 0 bases from J, with 8 bases between. The CDR3 covers 13 residues. Germline V CDR1 and CDR2: SGHAT, FQNNGV. CDR3 in amino acids: CASSQGMNTEAFF. The CDR3 nucleotides read TGTGCCAGCAGTCAGGGGATGAACACTGAAGCTTTCTTT.

A few counts support this clone. The rearrangement links TRBV11-2 to TRBJ2-5; 14 positions agree with TRBD2. Germline CDR1 and CDR2: SGHAT and FQNNGV. The ends lost 9 bases at V and 5 bases at J; junction bases unmatched: 8. The CDR3 is 15 residues long. The CDR3 region has the DNA TGTGCCAGTGGGGGACTAGCGGGGGTTGTGGAGACCCAGTACTTC. Translation gives CASGGLAGVVETQYF.

The V and J genes are TRBV7-3 and TRBJ2-1; 11 nucleotides match TRBD2. The CDR3 sequence is 15 residues long. Germline CDR1 SGHTA, CDR2 FQGTGA. Losses at the gene ends were 5 bases for V and 6 bases for J; bases not matched to a gene: 6. CDR3 in amino acids: CASSEIAGGPNEQFF. CDR3 DNA: TGTGCCAGCAGCGAAATAGCGGGGGGGCCCAATGAGCAGTTCTTC.